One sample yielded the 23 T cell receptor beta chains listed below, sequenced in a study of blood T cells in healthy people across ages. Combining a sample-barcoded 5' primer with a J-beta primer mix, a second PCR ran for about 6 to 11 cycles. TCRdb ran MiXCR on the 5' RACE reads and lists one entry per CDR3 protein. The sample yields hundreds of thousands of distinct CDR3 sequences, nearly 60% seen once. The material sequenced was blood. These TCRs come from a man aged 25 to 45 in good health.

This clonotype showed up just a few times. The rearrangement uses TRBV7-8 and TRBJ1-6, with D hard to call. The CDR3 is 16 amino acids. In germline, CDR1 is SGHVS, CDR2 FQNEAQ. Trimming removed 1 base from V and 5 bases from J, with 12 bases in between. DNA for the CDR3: TGTGCCAGCAGCTTAGGAGGTGGCAGCAATAATTCACCCCTCCACTTT. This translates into CASSLGGGSNNSPLHF.

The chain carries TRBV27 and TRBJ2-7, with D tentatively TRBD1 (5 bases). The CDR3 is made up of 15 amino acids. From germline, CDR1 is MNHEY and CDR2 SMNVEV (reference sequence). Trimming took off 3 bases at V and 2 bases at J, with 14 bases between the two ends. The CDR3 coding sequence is TGTGCCAGCAGTTTCAGGGCCTATACGACCTACGAGCAGTACTTC. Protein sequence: CASSFRAYTTYEQYF.

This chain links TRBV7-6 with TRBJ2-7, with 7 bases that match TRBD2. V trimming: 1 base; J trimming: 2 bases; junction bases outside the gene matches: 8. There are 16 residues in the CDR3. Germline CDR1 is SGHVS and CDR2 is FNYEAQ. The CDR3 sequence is CASSLGAASGTYEQYF. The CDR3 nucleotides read TGTGCCAGCAGCTTAGGGGCGGCTAGCGGTACCTACGAGCAGTACTTC.

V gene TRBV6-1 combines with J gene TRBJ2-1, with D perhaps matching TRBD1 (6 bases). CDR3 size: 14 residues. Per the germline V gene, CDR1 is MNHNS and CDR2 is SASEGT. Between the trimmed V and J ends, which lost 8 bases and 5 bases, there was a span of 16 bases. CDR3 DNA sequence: TGTGCCAGCTGTAAGACAGGCTCTAACAATGAGCAGTTCTTC. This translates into CASCKTGSNNEQFF.

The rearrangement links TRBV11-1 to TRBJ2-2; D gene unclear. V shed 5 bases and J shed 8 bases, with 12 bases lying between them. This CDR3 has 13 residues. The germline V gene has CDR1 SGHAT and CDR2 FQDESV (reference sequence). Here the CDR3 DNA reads TGTGCCAGCAGCCAAGGGTATCAAGGGGAGCTGTTTTTT. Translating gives CASSQGYQGELFF. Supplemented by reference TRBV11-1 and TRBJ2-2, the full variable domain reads EAEVAQSPRYKITEKSQAVAFWCDPISGHATLYWYRQILGQGPELLVQFQDESVVDDSQLPKDRFSAERLKGVDSTLKIQPAELGDSAMYLCASSQGYQGELFFGEGSRLTVL.

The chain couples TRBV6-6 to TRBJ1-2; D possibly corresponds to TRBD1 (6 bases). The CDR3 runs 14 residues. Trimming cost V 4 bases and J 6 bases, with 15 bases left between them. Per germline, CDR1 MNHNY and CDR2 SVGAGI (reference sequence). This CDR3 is CASSSGWTVDGYTF. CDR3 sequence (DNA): TGTGCCAGCAGTTCGGGATGGACAGTAGATGGCTACACCTTC.

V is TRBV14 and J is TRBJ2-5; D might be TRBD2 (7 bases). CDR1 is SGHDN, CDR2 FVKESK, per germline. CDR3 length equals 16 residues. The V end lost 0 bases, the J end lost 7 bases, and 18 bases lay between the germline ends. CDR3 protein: CASSQDLRRGRGTQYF. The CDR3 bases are TGTGCCAGCAGCCAAGACCTCAGGCGGGGGCGAGGGACCCAGTACTTC.

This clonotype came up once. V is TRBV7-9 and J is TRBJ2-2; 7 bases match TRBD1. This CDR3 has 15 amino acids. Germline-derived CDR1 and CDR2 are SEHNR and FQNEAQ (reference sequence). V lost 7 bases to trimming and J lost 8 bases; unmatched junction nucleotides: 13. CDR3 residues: CASNPGQTNSGELFF. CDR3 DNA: TGTGCCAGCAACCCGGGACAGACGAATAGTGGGGAGCTGTTTTTT. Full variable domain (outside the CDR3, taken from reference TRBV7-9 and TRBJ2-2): DTGVSQNPRHKITKRGQNVTFRCDPISEHNRLYWYRQTLGQGPEFLTYFQNEAQLEKSRLLSDRFSAERPKGSFSTLEIQRTEQGDSAMYLCASNPGQTNSGELFFGEGSRLTVL.

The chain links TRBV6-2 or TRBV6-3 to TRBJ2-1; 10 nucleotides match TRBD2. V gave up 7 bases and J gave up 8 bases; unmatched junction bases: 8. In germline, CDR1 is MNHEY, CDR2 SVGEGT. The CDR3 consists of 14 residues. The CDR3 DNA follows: TGTGCCAGCAAACCGGGACTAGCGACCCATGAGCAGTTCTTC. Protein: CASKPGLATHEQFF.

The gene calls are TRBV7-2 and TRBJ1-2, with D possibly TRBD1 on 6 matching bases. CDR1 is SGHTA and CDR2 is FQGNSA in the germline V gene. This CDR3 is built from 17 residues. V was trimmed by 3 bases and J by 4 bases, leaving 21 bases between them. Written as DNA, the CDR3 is TGTGCCAGCAGCTTGGGGGCAGTCGGGTATCGGGCCTATGGCTACACCTTC. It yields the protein CASSLGAVGYRAYGYTF.

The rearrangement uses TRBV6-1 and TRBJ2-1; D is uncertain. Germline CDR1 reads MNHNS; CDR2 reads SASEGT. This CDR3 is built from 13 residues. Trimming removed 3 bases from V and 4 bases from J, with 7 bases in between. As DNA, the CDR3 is TGTGCCAGCAGTGATCCTCGTTACAATGAGCAGTTCTTC. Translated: CASSDPRYNEQFF.

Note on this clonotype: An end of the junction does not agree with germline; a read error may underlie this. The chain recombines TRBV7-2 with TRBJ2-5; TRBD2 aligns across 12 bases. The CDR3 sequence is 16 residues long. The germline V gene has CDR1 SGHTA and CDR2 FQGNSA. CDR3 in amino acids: CAGSTLTSGGRETQYF. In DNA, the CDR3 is TGTGCCGGCAGCACCCTGACTAGCGGGGGTCGGGAGACCCAGTACTTC.

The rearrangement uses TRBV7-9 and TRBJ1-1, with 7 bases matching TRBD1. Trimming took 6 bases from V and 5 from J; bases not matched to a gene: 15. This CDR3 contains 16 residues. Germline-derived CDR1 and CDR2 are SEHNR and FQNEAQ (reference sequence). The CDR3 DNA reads TGTGCCAGCAGTGAGGAACCGACAGGGTTGGAAACTGAAGCTTTCTTT. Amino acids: CASSEEPTGLETEAFF. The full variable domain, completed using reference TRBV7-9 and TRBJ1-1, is DTGVSQNPRHKITKRGQNVTFRCDPISEHNRLYWYRQTLGQGPEFLTYFQNEAQLEKSRLLSDRFSAERPKGSFSTLEIQRTEQGDSAMYLCASSEEPTGLETEAFFGQGTRLTVV.

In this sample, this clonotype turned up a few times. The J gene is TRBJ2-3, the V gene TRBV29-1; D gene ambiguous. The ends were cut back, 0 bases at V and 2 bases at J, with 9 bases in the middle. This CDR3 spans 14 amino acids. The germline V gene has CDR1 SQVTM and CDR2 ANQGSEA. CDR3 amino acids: CSVEDRYPTDTQYF. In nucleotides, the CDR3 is TGCAGCGTTGAAGATCGGTACCCCACAGATACGCAGTATTTT.

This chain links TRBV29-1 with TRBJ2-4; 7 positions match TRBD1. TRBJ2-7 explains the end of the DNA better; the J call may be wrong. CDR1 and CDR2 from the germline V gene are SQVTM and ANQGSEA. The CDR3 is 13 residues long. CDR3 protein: CSGDDRATHEQYF. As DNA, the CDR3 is TGCAGCGGTGACGACAGGGCTACCCACGAGCAGTACTTC.

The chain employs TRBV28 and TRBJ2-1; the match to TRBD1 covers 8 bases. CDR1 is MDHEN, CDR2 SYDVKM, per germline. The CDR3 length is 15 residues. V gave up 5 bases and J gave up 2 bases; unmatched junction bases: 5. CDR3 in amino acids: CASSTGGQTYNEQFF. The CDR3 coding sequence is TGTGCCAGCAGTACAGGGGGACAGACCTACAATGAGCAGTTCTTC.

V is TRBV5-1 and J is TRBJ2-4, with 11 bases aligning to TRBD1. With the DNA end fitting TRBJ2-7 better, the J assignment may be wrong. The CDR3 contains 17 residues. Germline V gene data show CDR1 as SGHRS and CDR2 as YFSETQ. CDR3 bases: TGCGCCAGCAGCTTGCTACGTCCGGGACAGGGGGGCTACGAGCAGTACTTC. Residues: CASSLLRPGQGGYEQYF.

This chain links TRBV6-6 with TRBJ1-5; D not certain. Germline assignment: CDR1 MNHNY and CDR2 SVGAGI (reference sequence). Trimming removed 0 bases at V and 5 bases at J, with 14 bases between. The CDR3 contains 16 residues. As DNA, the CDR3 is TGTGCCAGCAGTTACTCCGCGGGAGTTCATGATCAGCCCCAGCATTTT. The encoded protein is CASSYSAGVHDQPQHF.

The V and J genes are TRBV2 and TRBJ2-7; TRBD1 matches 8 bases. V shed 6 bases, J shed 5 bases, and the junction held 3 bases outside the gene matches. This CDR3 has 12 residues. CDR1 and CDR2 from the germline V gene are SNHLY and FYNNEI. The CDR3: CASSGDRNEQYF. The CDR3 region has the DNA TGTGCCAGCAGCGGGGACAGGAACGAGCAGTACTTC.

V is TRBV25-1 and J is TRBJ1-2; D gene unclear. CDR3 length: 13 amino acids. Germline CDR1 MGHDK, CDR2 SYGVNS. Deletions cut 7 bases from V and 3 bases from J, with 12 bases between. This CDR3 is CASINPVDYGYTF. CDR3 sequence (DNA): TGTGCCAGCATAAACCCGGTGGACTATGGCTACACCTTC.

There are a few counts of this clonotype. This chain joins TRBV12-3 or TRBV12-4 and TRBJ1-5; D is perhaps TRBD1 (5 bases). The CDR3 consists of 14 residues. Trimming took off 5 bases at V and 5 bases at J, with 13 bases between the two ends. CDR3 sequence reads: CASSVSGEYQPQHF. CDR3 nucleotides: TGTGCCAGCAGTGTATCGGGGGAGTATCAGCCCCAGCATTTT.

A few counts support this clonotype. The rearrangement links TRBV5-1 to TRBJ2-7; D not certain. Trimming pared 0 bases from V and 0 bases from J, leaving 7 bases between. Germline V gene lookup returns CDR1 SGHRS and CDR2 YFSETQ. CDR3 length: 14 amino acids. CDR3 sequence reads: CASSLVSGSYEQYF. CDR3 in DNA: TGCGCCAGCAGCTTGGTATCGGGCTCCTACGAGCAGTACTTC. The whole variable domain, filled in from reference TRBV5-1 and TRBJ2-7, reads KAGVTQTPRYLIKTRGQQVTLSCSPISGHRSVSWYQQTPGQGLQFLFEYFSETQRNKGNFPGRFSGRQFSNSRSEMNVSTLELGDSALYLCASSLVSGSYEQYFGPGTRLTVT.

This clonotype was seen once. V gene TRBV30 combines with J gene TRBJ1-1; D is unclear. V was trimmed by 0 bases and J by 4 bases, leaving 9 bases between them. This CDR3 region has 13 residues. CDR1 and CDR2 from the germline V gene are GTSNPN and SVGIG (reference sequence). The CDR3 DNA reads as TGTGCCTGGAGTGTACTGTTGAGCACTGAAGCTTTCTTT. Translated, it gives CAWSVLLSTEAFF.